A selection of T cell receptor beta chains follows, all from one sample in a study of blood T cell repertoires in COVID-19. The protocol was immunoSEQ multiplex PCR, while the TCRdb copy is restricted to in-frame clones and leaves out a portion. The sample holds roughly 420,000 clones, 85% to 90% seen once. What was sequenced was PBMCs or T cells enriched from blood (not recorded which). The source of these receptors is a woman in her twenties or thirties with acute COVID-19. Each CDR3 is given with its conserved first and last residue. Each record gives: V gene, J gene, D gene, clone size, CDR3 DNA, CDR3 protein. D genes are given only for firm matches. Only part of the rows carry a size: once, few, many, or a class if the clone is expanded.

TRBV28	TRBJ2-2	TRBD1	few	TGTGCCAGCAGTCTAGGTCAGAGGACAGGGATTAGGGGGGAGCTGTTTTTT	CASSLGQRTGIRGELFF
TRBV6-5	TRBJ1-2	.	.	TGTGCCAGCAGTTATAGCCAGGGCCCAATGAGCTACACCTTC	CASSYSQGPMSYTF
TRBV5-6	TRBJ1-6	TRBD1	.	TGTGCCAGCAGCATGAGACAGGGTATATTTAGGTCACCCCTCCACTTT	CASSMRQGIFRSPLHF
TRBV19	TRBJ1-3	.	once	TGTGCCAGTAGTATTTCTGGGCCTGGAAACACCATATATTTT	CASSISGPGNTIYF
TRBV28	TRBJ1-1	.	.	TGTGCCAGCAGCTACCGAGGACACAAGAACACTGAAGCTTTCTTT	CASSYRGHKNTEAFF
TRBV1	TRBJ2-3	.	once	TGCACCAGCAGCCGAACTCTCTCGAGCCCAGATACGCAGTATTTT	CTSSRTLSSPDTQYF
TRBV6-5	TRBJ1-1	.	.	TGTGCCAGCAACTCTCGGGAAAGGAACACTGAAGCTTTCTTT	CASNSRERNTEAFF
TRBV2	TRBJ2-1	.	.	TGTGCCAGCAGTGAAGCAACTGCTACCTACAATGAGCAGTTCTTC	CASSEATATYNEQFF
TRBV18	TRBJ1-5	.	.	TGTGCCAGCTCCGGGTCAGCAAATCAGCCCCAGCATTTT	CASSGSANQPQHF
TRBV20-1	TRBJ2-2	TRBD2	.	TGCAGTGCTAGTCCTCAGCGGGGGGGGGAGCTGTTTTTT	CSASPQRGGELFF
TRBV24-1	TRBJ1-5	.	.	TGTGCCACCAGTGAAACAGGTATCAATCAGCCCCAGCATTTT	CATSETGINQPQHF
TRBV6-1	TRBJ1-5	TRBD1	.	TGTGCCAGCAGTGAATGGACAGGGACGGATCAGCCCCAGCATTTT	CASSEWTGTDQPQHF
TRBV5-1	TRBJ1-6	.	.	TGCGCCAGCAGCGAGATGGGGACTGACTTCAATTCACCCCTCCACTTT	CASSEMGTDFNSPLHF
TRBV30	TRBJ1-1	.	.	TGTGCCTCCAGGGAGGGCTGGGTGGACACTGAAGCTTTCTTT	CASREGWVDTEAFF
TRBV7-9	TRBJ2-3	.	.	TGTGCCAGCAGCTCTTCCCCAGCAGATACGCAGTATTTT	CASSSSPADTQYF
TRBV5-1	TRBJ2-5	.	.	TGCGCCAGCAGCCCGGGGGTCGGGGGAGAGACCCAGTACTTC	CASSPGVGGETQYF
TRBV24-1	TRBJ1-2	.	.	TGTGCCACCAGTGTAGGAGTAAACTATGGCTACACCTTC	CATSVGVNYGYTF
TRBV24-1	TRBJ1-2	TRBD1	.	TGTGCCACCAGTGATTTGCCAGGGGGCAATGGCTACACCTTC	CATSDLPGGNGYTF
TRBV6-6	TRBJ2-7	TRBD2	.	TGTGCCAGCAGCTCCACTAGCGGGGCCTCCTACGAGCAGTACTTC	CASSSTSGASYEQYF
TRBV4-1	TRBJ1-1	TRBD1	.	TGCGCCAGCAGCCGGACAGGCACTGAAGCTTTCTTT	CASSRTGTEAFF
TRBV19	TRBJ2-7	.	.	TGTGCCAGTAGTATACGGACGGGAATCTCCTACGAGCAGTACTTC	CASSIRTGISYEQYF
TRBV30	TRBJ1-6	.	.	TGTGCCTGGATCAGGGGCAGCTCCTATAATTCACCCCTCCACTTT	CAWIRGSSYNSPLHF
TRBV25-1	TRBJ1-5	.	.	TGTGCCAGCCGTCCCACTATGGGGGGAAATCAGCCCCAGCATTTT	CASRPTMGGNQPQHF
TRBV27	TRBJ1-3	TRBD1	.	TGTGCCAGCAGTTTATCCCACAGGGGGACTGGAAACACCATATATTTT	CASSLSHRGTGNTIYF
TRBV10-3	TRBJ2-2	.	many	TGTGCCATCAGTGGGGAGAGAGAGAACACCGGGGAGCTGTTTTTT	CAISGERENTGELFF
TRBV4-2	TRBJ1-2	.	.	TGTGCCAGCAGCCCGAGGACAGATCCCAGGGGCTACACCTTC	CASSPRTDPRGYTF
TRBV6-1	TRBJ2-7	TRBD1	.	TGTGCCAGCAGTGTCGGACAGGGGCCCCTCTCCTACGAGCAGTACTTC	CASSVGQGPLSYEQYF
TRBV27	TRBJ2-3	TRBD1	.	TGTGCCAGCAGTTTTCGAGACAGGGTCCCCTCTAGCACAGATACGCAGTATTTT	CASSFRDRVPSSTDTQYF
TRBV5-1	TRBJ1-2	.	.	TGCGCCAGCAGCTTGGACAGTTACGGTGGCTACACCTTC	CASSLDSYGGYTF
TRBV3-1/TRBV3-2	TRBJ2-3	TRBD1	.	TGTGCCAGCAGCCGACCGGGACAGGGGTTTACAGATACGCAGTATTTT	CASSRPGQGFTDTQYF
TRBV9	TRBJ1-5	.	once	TGTGCCAGCAGCGTAGGTGAGGGTCAGCCCCAGCATTTT	CASSVGEGQPQHF
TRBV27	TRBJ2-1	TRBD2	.	TGTGCCAGCAGCCGGCGGGGCGGGACTAGCGGGGCTTATGAGCAGTTCTTC	CASSRRGGTSGAYEQFF
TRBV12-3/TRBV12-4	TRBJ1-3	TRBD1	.	TGTGCCAGCAGGAGACAGGGCGACACCATATATTTT	CASRRQGDTIYF
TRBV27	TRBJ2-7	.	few	TGTGCCAGCAGGTCAGACGGGGTGCAGTACTTC	CASRSDGVQYF
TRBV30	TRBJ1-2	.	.	TGTGCCTGGACGCAGGGGACATCTAACTATGGCTACACCTTC	CAWTQGTSNYGYTF
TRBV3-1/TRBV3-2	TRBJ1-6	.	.	TGTGCCAGCAGCCGCGAATTGGGGCTTTATAATTCACCCCTCCACTTT	CASSRELGLYNSPLHF
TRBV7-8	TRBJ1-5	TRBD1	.	TGTGCCAGCAGCTTAGGCCTTGCAGGGGGTCAGCCCCAGCATTTT	CASSLGLAGGQPQHF
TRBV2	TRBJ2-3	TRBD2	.	TGTGCCAGCAAAAGCGGGGAATTAGATACGCAGTATTTT	CASKSGELDTQYF
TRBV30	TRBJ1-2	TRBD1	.	TGTGCCTGGATTCCCCGGGACAGATACTATGGCTACACCTTC	CAWIPRDRYYGYTF
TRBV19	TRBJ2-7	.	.	TGTGCCAGTAGTATGAGCGGACAGATCACCTACGAGCAGTACTTC	CASSMSGQITYEQYF
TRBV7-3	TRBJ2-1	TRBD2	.	TGTGCCAGCAGCCCAAGACTAGCGGGGGGGCCGAATGAGCAGTTCTTC	CASSPRLAGGPNEQFF
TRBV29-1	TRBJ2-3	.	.	TGCAGCGTTGCCGGTGTTTCCCGCCGGGTCACAGATACGCAGTATTTT	CSVAGVSRRVTDTQYF
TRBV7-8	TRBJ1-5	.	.	TGTGCCAGCAGCTTACGAGTAAGGGGTAATCAGCCCCAGCATTTT	CASSLRVRGNQPQHF
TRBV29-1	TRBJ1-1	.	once	TGCAGCGTTCTAGGGGGGGGAGGCACTGAAGCTTTCTTT	CSVLGGGGTEAFF
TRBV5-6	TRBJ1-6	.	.	TGTGCCAGCAGCTTGCGGAGCTCCTATAATTCACCCCTCCACTTT	CASSLRSSYNSPLHF
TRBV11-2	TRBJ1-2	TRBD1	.	TGTGCCAGCAGCTCCCTCCGGACAGGGGGCTGGAGCTACACCTTC	CASSSLRTGGWSYTF
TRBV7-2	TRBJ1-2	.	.	TGTGCCAGCAGCCCGGGCCCTACGGGGGGCTACACCTTC	CASSPGPTGGYTF
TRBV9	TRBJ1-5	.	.	TGTGCCAGCAGCGTAGGTTCCGGGCAGCCCCAGCATTTT	CASSVGSGQPQHF
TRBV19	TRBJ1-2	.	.	TGTGCCGTGGGGGGGCCCGATCGCCTCTTC	CAVGGPDRLF
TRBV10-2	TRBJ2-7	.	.	TGCGCCAGCGGAGACCGTTCGCTCTACGAGCAGTACTTC	CASGDRSLYEQYF
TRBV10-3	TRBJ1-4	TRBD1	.	TGTGCCATCAACGACAGGGGGCAGGATGAAAAACTGTTTTTT	CAINDRGQDEKLFF
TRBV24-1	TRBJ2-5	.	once	TGTGCCACCCAACCGGGGTCTAGTCAAGAGACCCAGTACTTC	CATQPGSSQETQYF
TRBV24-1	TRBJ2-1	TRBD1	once	TGTGCCACCATGGACAGGGGGCGAAGTAATGAGCAGTTCTTC	CATMDRGRSNEQFF
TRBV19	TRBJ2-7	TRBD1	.	TGTGCCAGTAGTATTGGGACAGGGTTGTACGAGCAGTACTTC	CASSIGTGLYEQYF
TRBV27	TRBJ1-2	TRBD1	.	TGTGCCAGCAGTTTATCGTCACAGGGGCCGGGATACAGCTATGGCTACACCTTC	CASSLSSQGPGYSYGYTF